The 14 T cell receptor beta chains presented below share a single source sample, sequenced in a study of shared clonotypes between healthy human individuals. The naive CD8 fraction comprised CD45RO-negative cells positively selected for CCR7 and excluded terminally differentiated effector memory CD45RA+ cells. TCRdb's copy holds only in-frame clones and misses some; the assay was immunoSEQ multiplex PCR. The data hold some 2 million clones, with 85% to 95% observed a single time. Specimen: naive CD8+ T cells sorted from blood. The origin of the receptors is a man between 18 and 29 years old in good health.

The CDR3 DNA reads TGTGCCACCAGCTTCGTATTATTAGCGGGGGGTACAAACTACGAGCAGTACTTC. Amino acids: CATSFVLLAGGTNYEQYF. V usage is TRBV15 and J usage is TRBJ2-7; 10 bases map to TRBD2. CDR3 length: 18 residues. The V gene's germline CDR1 is LNHNV and CDR2 YYDKDF (reference sequence). Germline trimming cut 5 bases from V and 3 bases from J; bases unmatched to any gene: 16.

The V gene is TRBV28, the J gene TRBJ2-5, with TRBD2 matching over 13 bases. With 4 bases clipped from V and 5 bases from J, the junction kept 4 bases outside the gene matches. In germline, CDR1 is MDHEN, CDR2 SYDVKM. The CDR3 consists of 15 residues. As DNA, the CDR3 is TGTGCCAGCAGTTCCGGGACTAGCGGGACGGAGACCCAGTACTTC. It yields the protein CASSSGTSGTETQYF.

The V and J genes are TRBV7-9 and TRBJ2-7; D might be TRBD2 (6 bases). The V gene lost 5 bases and the J gene lost 4 bases, with 15 bases spanning the gap. Germline V gene lookup returns CDR1 SEHNR and CDR2 FQNEAQ (reference sequence). This CDR3 is built from 14 residues. This chain's CDR3 is CASSARDGDYEQYF. The CDR3 DNA reads as TGTGCCAGCAGCGCGCGGGACGGCGATTACGAGCAGTACTTC.

This clone has only one observation. This sequence joins TRBV6-6 and TRBJ2-7; perhaps D is TRBD1 or TRBD2 (5 bases each). The CDR3 loop spans 14 amino acids. The germline V and J ends were trimmed by 5 bases and 2 bases, with 13 bases remaining between them. From germline, CDR1 is MNHNY and CDR2 SVGAGI (reference sequence). The CDR3 DNA follows: TGTGCCAGCAGTCCCCCGGGACCGCCCTACGAGCAGTACTTC. This translates into CASSPPGPPYEQYF.

This chain uses TRBV5-6 with TRBJ2-7; 7 bases line up with TRBD1. CDR3 length: 13 amino acids. Germline CDR1 reads SGHDT; CDR2 reads YYEEEE. Trimming at V came to 3 bases and at J to 3 bases, leaving 3 bases not matched to a gene. DNA for the CDR3: TGTGCCAGCAGCTGGGGACAGATCTACGAGCAGTACTTC. The encoded protein is CASSWGQIYEQYF.

The genes are TRBV30 and TRBJ2-7; no clear D. This CDR3 region has 13 residues. The ends were cut back, 1 base at V and 0 bases at J, with 7 bases in the middle. Germline lookup yields CDR1 GTSNPN and CDR2 SVGIG (reference sequence). CDR3 DNA: TGTGCCTGGAGTGACAGAAGCTCCTACGAGCAGTACTTC. Its protein is CAWSDRSSYEQYF.

This clone was observed once. The gene calls are TRBV13 and TRBJ2-7, with 9 bases aligning to TRBD2. Germline V gene lookup returns CDR1 PRHDT and CDR2 FYEKMQ (reference sequence). There are 14 residues in the CDR3. The J segment lost 3 bases and the V segment lost 5 bases, leaving 5 bases of the junction unmatched. Written as DNA, the CDR3 is TGTGCCAGCAGCGTGACTAGCGGAAACTACGAGCAGTACTTC. This translates into CASSVTSGNYEQYF.

The chain couples TRBV11-2 to TRBJ2-2; no clear D gene. Germline loops: CDR1 SGHAT, CDR2 FQNNGV. The CDR3 runs to 14 residues. V was shortened by 1 base and J by 5 bases, with 8 bases between the two germline ends. The CDR3, as DNA: TGTGCCAGCAGCTTAGGAATAGGGACCGGGGAGCTGTTTTTT. This sequence encodes CASSLGIGTGELFF.

V and J are TRBV5-6 and TRBJ1-2; D is possibly TRBD1 (5 bases). Germline-derived CDR1 and CDR2 are SGHDT and YYEEEE. CDR3 length equals 12 residues. V was pared by 0 bases and J by 10 bases, with 10 bases between. This CDR3 reads CASSLEGVFYTF. In nucleotides, the CDR3 is TGTGCCAGCAGCTTGGAAGGGGTTTTCTACACCTTC. Combining the CDR3 with reference TRBV5-6 and TRBJ1-2 gives the whole variable domain DAGVTQSPTHLIKTRGQQVTLRCSPKSGHDTVSWYQQALGQGPQFIFQYYEEEERQRGNFPDRFSGHQFPNYSSELNVNALLLGDSALYLCASSLEGVFYTFGSGTRLTVV.

The V and J genes are TRBV5-4 and TRBJ2-7; 9 bases align to TRBD2. The CDR3 length is 13 residues. With V trimmed by 4 bases and J by 6 bases, 5 bases remained unmatched. The V gene's germline CDR1 is SGHNT and CDR2 YYREEE (reference sequence). The CDR3 region has the DNA TGTGCCAGCAGCCCCGCGGGGGGGAGCGAGCAGTACTTC. It translates to CASSPAGGSEQYF.

This chain joins TRBV19 and TRBJ1-1; TRBD1 is a possible D gene (5 bases). The CDR3 has 12 amino acids. Germline V gene sequence: CDR1 LNHDA, CDR2 SQIVND (reference sequence). V lost 11 bases and J 8 bases, leaving 18 bases between the germline ends. The CDR3: CAVFDGGSEAFF. The CDR3 bases are TGTGCCGTTTTTGACGGGGGGTCGGAAGCTTTCTTT.

Only one count was recorded for this clone. The chain combines TRBV19 with TRBJ1-1; D is ambiguous. CDR3 size: 15 residues. Germline CDR1 is LNHDA and CDR2 is SQIVND (reference sequence). V was trimmed by 3 bases and J by 3 bases, leaving 14 bases between them. The CDR3 nucleotides read TGTGCCAGTAGTATTTCTCCTGACTCGGACACTGAAGCTTTCTTT. Its protein is CASSISPDSDTEAFF.

About this clone: At the DNA level, this CDR3 is encoded by other sequences in the same sample as well. The chain combines TRBV27 with TRBJ2-7; TRBD1 might be the D (6 bases). Trimming stripped 3 bases from V and 4 bases from J, with 13 bases between. Germline lookup yields CDR1 MNHEY and CDR2 SMNVEV (reference sequence). The CDR3 has 14 residues. The CDR3 here is CASSFGRGPYEQYF. The CDR3 nucleotides read TGTGCCAGCAGTTTCGGCAGGGGTCCTTACGAGCAGTACTTC.

The V gene is TRBV5-5, the J gene TRBJ1-1; D gene unclear. Germline assignment: CDR1 SGHKS and CDR2 YYEKEE (reference sequence). Deletions cut 5 bases from V and 7 bases from J, with 12 bases between. This CDR3 spans 12 amino acids. CDR3 amino acids: CASSPGFFEAFF. DNA for the CDR3: TGTGCCAGCAGTCCGGGGTTTTTTGAAGCTTTCTTT.